The 3 T cell receptor beta chains reported below all come from one sample, sequenced in a study of cytomegalovirus exposure and HLA in healthy donors. Amplification used 60 Vbeta primers and 13 Jbeta primers. Sequencing used immunoSEQ multiplex PCR; TCRdb keeps in-frame clones, though not all of them. Of about 160,000 clones in the sample, 87% were seen once. The material sequenced was PBMCs. Receptors were obtained from a woman between 25 and 40 years old in good health and CMV-seronegative.

The chain couples TRBV7-6 to TRBJ1-1; 9 nucleotides align to TRBD1. Germline trimming cut 5 bases from V and 4 bases from J; bases unmatched to any gene: 8. Germline V CDR1 and CDR2: SGHVS, FNYEAQ. The CDR3 runs 15 residues. DNA for the CDR3: TGTGCCAGCAGCCCACAGGACAGGGGTGGCACTGAAGCTTTCTTT. Translating gives CASSPQDRGGTEAFF.

The chain is built from TRBV30 and TRBJ2-1; 8 nucleotides agree with TRBD2. The CDR3 is made up of 16 amino acids. Germline loops: CDR1 GTSNPN, CDR2 SVGIG (reference sequence). Trimming took 0 bases from V and 2 from J; bases not matched to a gene: 6. This CDR3 is CAWSVPWGLAYNEQFF. The CDR3 nucleotides are TGTGCCTGGAGTGTTCCATGGGGACTAGCCTACAATGAGCAGTTCTTC.

The genes are TRBV5-1 and TRBJ2-2, with D unresolved. CDR1 is SGHRS and CDR2 is YFSETQ in the germline V gene. V lost 1 base, J lost 2 bases, and 12 bases lay in between. The CDR3 is 16 residues long. CDR3: CASSLSTHGNTGELFF. The CDR3 DNA reads as TGCGCCAGCAGCTTGTCTACGCACGGTAACACCGGGGAGCTGTTTTTT.